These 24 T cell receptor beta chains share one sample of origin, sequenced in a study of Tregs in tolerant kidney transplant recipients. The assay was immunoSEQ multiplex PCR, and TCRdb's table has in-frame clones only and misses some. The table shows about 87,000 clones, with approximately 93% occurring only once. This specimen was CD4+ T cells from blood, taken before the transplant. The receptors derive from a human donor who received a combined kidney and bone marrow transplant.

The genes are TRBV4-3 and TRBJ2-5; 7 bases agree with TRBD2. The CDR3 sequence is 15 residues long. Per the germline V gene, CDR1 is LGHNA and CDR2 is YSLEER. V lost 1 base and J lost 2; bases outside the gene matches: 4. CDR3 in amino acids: CASSQVGGPQETQYF. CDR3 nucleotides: TGCGCCAGCAGCCAAGTGGGAGGGCCACAAGAGACCCAGTACTTC.

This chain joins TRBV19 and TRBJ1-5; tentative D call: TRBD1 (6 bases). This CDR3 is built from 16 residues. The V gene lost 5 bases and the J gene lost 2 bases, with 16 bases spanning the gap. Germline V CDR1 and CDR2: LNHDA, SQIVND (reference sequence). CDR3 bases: TGTGCCAGTAGTGAACAGGGTGATGTCGGCAATCAGCCCCAGCATTTT. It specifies CASSEQGDVGNQPQHF.

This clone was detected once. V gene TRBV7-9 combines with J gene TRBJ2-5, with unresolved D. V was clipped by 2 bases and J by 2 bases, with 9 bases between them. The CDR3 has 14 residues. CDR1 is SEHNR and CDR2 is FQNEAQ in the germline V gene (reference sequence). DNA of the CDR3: TGTGCCAGCAGCTTAATCGGTCCTCAAGAGACCCAGTACTTC. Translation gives CASSLIGPQETQYF. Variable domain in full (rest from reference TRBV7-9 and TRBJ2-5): DTGVSQNPRHKITKRGQNVTFRCDPISEHNRLYWYRQTLGQGPEFLTYFQNEAQLEKSRLLSDRFSAERPKGSFSTLEIQRTEQGDSAMYLCASSLIGPQETQYFGPGTRLLVL.

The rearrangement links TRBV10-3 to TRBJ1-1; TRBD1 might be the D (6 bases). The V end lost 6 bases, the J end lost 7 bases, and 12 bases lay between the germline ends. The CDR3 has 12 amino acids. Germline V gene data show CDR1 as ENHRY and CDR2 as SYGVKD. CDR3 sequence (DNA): TGTGCCATCAGCCCCCGGGACAATGAAGCTTTCTTT. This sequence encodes CAISPRDNEAFF.

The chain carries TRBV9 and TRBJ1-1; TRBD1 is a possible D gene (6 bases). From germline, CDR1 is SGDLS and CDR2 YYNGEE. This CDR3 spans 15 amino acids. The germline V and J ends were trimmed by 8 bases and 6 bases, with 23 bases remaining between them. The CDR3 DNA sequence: TGTGCCAGTTCCCGGGAGGGGGGGGGCGTAGCTGAAGCTTTCTTT. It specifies CASSREGGGVAEAFF.

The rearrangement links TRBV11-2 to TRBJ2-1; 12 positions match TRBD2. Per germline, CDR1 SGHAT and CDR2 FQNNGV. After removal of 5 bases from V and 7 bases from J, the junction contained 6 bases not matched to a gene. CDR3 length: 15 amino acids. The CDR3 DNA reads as TGTGCCAGCAGCAGACTAGCGGGGGTTATTAATGAGCAGTTCTTC. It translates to CASSRLAGVINEQFF.

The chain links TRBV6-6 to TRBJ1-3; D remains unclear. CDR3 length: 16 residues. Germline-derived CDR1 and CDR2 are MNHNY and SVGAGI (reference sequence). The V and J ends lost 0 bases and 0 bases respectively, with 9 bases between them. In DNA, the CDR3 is TGTGCCAGCAGTTACTCCGACGGGAGCTCTGGAAACACCATATATTTT. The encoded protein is CASSYSDGSSGNTIYF.

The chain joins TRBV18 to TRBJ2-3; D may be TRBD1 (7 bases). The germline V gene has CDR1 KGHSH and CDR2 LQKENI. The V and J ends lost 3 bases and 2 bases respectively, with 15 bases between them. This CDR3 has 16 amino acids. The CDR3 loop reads CASSPRTGGATDTQYF. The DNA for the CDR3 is TGTGCCAGCTCACCTCGGACAGGAGGGGCCACAGATACGCAGTATTTT.

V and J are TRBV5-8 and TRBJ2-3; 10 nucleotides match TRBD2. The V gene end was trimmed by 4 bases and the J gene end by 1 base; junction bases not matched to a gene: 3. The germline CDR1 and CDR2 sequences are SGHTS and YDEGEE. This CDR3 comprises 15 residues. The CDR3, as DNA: TGTGCCAGCAGCACCGGGACTAGCGGCACAGATACGCAGTATTTT. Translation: CASSTGTSGTDTQYF.

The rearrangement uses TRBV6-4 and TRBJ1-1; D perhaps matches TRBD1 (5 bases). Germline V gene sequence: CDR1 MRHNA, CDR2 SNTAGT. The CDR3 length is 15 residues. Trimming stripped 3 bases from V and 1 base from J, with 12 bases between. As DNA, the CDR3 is TGTGCCAGCAGTGAGCGCTTGGGGGGGAACACTGAAGCTTTCTTT. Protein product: CASSERLGGNTEAFF.

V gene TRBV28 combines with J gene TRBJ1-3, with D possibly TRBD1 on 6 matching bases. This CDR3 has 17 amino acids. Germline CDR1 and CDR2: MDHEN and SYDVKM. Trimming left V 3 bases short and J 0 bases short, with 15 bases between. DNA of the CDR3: TGTGCCAGCAGTTTTCGGGACACTACACTCTCTGGAAACACCATATATTTT. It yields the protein CASSFRDTTLSGNTIYF.

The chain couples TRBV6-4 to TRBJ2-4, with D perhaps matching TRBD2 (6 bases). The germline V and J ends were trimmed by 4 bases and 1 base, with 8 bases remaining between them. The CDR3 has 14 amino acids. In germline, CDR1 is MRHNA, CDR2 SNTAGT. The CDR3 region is CASSVAGAKNIQYF. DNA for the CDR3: TGTGCCAGCAGTGTGGCGGGGGCCAAAAACATTCAGTACTTC.

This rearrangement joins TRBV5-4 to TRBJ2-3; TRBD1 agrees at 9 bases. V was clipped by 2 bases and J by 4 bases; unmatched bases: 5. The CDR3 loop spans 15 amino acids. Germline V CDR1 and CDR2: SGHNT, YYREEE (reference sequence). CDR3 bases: TGTGCCAGCAGCTTTCGACAGGGGGTCTCAGATACGCAGTATTTT. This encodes CASSFRQGVSDTQYF.

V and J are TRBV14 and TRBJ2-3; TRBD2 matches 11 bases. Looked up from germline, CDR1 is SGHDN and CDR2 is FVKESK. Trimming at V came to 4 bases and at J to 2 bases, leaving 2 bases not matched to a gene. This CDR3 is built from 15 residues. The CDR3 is CASSPSGRPTDTQYF. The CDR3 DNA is TGTGCCAGCAGCCCTAGCGGGAGGCCCACAGATACGCAGTATTTT.

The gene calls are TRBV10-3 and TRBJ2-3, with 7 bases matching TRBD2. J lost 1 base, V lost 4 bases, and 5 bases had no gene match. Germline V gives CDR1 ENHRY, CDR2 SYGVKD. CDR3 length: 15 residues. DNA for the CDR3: TGTGCCATCAGTGGGATGGGGGGGGGCACAGATACGCAGTATTTT. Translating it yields CAISGMGGGTDTQYF.

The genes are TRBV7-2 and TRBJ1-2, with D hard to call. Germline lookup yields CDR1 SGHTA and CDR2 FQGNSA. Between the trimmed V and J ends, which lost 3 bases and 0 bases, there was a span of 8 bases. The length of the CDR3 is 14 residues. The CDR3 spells CASSFTEANYGYTF. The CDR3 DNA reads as TGTGCCAGCAGCTTTACAGAAGCTAACTATGGCTACACCTTC.

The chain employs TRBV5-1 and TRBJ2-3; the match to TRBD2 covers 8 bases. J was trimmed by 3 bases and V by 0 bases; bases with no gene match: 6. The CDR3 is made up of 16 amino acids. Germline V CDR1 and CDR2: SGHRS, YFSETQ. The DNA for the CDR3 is TGCGCCAGCAGCTTGGGGGACGGGGGGGCGACAGATACGCAGTATTTT. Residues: CASSLGDGGATDTQYF.

Here the CDR3 DNA reads TGTGCCAGCAGGGAGTACGATACGCAGTATTTT. Translated, it gives CASREYDTQYF. This sequence joins TRBV2 and TRBJ2-3, with D hard to call. Germline V CDR1 and CDR2: SNHLY, FYNNEI. Between the trimmed V and J ends, which lost 6 bases and 6 bases, there was a span of 7 bases. This CDR3 region has 11 residues.

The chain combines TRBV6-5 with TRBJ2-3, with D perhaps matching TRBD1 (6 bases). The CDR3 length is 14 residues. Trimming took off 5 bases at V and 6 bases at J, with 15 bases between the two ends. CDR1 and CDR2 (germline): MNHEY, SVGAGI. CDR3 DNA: TGTGCCAGCAGTCTAAGAACAGGGTTGGATACGCAGTATTTT. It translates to CASSLRTGLDTQYF.

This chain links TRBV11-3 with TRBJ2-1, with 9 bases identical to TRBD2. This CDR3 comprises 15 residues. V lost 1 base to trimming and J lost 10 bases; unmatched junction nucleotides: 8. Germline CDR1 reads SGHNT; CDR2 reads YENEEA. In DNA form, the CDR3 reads TGTGCCAGCAGCTTAGCAGCGGGAGGTAGGAAGGAGCAGTTCTTC. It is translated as CASSLAAGGRKEQFF.

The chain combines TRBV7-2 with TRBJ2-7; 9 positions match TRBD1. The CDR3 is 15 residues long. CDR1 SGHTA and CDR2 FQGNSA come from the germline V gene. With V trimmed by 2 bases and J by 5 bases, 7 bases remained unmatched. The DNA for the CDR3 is TGTGCCAGCAGCTTATTAACAGGGGGCGCGCACGAGCAGTACTTC. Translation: CASSLLTGGAHEQYF. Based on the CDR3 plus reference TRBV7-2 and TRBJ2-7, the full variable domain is GAGVSQSPSNKVTEKGKDVELRCDPISGHTALYWYRQSLGQGLEFLIYFQGNSAPDKSGLPSDRFSAERTGGSVSTLTIQRTQQEDSAVYLCASSLLTGGAHEQYFGPGTRLTVT.

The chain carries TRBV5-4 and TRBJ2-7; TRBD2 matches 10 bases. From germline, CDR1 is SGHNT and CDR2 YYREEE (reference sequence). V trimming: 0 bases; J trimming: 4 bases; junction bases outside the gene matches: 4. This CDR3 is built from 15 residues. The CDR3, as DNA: TGTGCCAGCAGCTTGGACGGGACTAGCGTATACGAGCAGTACTTC. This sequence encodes CASSLDGTSVYEQYF.

The CDR3 region has the DNA TGTGCCAGCAGAGAACAATTTTCGGGGGATACGCAGTATTTT. Its translation: CASREQFSGDTQYF. The chain employs TRBV5-4 and TRBJ2-3, with D possibly matching TRBD2 (5 bases). The V end was cut by 5 bases, the J end by 6 bases, with 16 bases between. Germline CDR1 SGHNT, CDR2 YYREEE (reference sequence). There are 14 residues in the CDR3.

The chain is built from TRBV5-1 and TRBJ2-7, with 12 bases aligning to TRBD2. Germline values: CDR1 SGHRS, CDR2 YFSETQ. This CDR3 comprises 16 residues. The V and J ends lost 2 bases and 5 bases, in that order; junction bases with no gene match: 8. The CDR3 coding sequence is TGCGCCAGCAGCTTTTCACTAGCGGGGGGCGGGAACGAGCAGTACTTC. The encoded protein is CASSFSLAGGGNEQYF. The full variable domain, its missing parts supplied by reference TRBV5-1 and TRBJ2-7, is KAGVTQTPRYLIKTRGQQVTLSCSPISGHRSVSWYQQTPGQGLQFLFEYFSETQRNKGNFPGRFSGRQFSNSRSEMNVSTLELGDSALYLCASSFSLAGGGNEQYFGPGTRLTVT.